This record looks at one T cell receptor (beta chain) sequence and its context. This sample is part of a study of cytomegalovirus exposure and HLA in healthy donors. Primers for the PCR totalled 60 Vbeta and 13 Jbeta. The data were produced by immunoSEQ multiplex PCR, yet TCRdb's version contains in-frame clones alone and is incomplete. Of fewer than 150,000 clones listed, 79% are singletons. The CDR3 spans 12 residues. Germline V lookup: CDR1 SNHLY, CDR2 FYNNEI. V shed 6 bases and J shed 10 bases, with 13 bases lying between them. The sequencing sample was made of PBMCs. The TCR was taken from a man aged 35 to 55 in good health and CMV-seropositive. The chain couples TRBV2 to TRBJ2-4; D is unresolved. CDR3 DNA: TGTGCCAGCAGGGTAGAGGTACGGATTCAGTACTTC. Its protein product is CASRVEVRIQYF.